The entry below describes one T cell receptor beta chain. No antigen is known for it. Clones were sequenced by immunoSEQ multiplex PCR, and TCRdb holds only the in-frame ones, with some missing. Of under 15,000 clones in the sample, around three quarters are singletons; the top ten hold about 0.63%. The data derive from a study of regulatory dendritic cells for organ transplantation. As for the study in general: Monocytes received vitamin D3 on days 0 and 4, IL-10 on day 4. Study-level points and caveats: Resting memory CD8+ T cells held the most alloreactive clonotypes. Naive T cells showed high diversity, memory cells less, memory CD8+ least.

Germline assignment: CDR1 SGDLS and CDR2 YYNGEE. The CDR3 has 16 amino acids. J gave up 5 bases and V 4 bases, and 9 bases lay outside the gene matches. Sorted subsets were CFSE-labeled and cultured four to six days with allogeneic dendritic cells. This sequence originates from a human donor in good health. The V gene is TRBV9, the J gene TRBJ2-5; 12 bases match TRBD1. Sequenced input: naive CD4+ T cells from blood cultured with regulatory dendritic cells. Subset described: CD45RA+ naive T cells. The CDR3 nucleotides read TGTGCCAGCAGCCCTCAGGGACAGGGGGCAGGTGAGACCCAGTACTTC. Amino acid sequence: CASSPQGQGAGETQYF.